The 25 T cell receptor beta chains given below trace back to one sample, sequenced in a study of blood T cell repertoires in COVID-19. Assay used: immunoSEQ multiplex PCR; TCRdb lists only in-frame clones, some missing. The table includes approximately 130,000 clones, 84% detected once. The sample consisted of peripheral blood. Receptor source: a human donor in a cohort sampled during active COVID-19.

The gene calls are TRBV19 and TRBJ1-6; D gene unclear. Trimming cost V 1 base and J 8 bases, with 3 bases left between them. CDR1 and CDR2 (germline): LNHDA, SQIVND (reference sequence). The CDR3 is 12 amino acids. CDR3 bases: TGTGCCAGTAGTATAGTAGATTCACCCCTCCACTTT. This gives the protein CASSIVDSPLHF.

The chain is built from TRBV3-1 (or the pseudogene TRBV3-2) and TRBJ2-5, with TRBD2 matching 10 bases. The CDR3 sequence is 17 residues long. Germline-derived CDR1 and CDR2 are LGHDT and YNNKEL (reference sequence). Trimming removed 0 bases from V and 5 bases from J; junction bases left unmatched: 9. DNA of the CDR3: TGTGCCAGCAGCCAAGATCTCAGCGGGGGGGCCGTGGAGACCCAGTACTTC. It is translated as CASSQDLSGGAVETQYF.

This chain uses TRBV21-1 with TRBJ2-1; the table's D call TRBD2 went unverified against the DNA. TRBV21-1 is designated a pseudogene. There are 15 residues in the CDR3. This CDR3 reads CASSKEQGGDNEQFF. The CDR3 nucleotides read TGTGCCAGCAGCAAAGAGCAAGGGGGGGATAATGAGCAGTTCTTC.

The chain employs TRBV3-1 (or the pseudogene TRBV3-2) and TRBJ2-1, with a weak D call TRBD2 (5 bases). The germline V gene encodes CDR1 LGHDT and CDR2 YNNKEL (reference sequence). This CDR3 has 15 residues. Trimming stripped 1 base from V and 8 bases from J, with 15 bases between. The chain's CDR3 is CASSQGWVASDEQFF. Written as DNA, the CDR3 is TGTGCCAGCAGCCAAGGTTGGGTAGCGTCGGATGAGCAGTTCTTC.

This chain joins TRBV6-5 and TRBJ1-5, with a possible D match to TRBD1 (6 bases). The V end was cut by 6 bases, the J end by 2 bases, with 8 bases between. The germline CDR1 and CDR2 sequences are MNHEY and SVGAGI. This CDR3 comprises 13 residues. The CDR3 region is CASSQGRNQPQHF. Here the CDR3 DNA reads TGTGCCAGCAGCCAGGGGCGCAATCAGCCCCAGCATTTT.

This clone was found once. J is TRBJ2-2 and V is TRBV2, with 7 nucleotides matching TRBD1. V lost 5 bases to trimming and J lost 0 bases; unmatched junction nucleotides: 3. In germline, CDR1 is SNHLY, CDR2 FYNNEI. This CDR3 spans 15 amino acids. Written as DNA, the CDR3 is TGTGCCAGCAGTCAGGACAGGCCGAACACCGGGGAGCTGTTTTTT. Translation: CASSQDRPNTGELFF.

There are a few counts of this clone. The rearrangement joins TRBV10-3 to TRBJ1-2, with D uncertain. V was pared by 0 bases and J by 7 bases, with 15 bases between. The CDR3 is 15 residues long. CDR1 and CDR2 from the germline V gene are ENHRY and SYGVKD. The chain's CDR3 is CAISESTRGDVGYTF. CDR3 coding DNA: TGTGCCATCAGTGAGTCGACTCGGGGAGACGTTGGCTACACCTTC.

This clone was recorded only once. CDR3: CASSSGLQTYEQYF. CDR3 nucleotide sequence: TGTGCCAGCAGTTCTGGACTCCAAACCTACGAGCAGTACTTC. V and J are TRBV27 and TRBJ2-7, with D perhaps matching TRBD2 (5 bases). The CDR3 extends over 14 amino acids. The germline CDR1 and CDR2 sequences are MNHEY and SMNVEV (reference sequence). V gave up 4 bases and J gave up 2 bases, with 12 bases separating them.

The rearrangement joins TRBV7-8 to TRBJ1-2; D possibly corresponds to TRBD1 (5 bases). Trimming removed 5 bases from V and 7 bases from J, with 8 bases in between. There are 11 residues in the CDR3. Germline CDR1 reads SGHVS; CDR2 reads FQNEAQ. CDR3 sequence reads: CASSGHGGYTF. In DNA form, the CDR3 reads TGTGCCAGCAGCGGACACGGTGGCTACACCTTC.

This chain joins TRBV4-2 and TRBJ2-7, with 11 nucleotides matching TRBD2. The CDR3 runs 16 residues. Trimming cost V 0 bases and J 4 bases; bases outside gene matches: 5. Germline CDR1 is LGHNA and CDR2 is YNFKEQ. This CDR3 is CASSQEGLAGGYEQYF. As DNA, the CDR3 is TGTGCCAGCAGCCAAGAAGGCCTAGCGGGGGGTTACGAGCAGTACTTC.

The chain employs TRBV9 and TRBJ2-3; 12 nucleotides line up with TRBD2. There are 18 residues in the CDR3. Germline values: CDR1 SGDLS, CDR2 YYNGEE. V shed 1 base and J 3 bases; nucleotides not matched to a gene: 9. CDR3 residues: CASSVTSGGPFGTDTQYF. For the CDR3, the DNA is TGTGCCAGCAGCGTAACTAGCGGGGGGCCCTTTGGGACAGATACGCAGTATTTT.

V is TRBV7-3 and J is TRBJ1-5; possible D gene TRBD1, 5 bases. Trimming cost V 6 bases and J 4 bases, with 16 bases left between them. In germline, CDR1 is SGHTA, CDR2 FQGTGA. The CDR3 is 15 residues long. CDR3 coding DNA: TGTGCCAGCAGAGCAGGTCACAGGTCAAATCAGCCCCAGCATTTT. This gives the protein CASRAGHRSNQPQHF.

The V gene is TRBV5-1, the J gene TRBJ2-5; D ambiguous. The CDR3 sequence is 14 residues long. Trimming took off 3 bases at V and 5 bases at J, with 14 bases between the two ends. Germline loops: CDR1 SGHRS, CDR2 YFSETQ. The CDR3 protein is CASSSSIVGETQYF. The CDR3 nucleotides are TGCGCCAGCAGCTCGAGTATAGTGGGCGAGACCCAGTACTTC.

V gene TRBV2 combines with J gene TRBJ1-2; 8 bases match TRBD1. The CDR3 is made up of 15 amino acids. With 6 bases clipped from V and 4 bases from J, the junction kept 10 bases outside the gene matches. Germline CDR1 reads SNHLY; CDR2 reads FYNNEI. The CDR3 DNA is TGTGCCAGCAGACCCGGACAGGGTGATTTCTATGGCTACACCTTC. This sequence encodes CASRPGQGDFYGYTF.

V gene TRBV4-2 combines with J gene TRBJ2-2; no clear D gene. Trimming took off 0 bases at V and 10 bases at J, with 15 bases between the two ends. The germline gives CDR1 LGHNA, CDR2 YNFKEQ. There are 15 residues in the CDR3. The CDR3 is CASSQDKLPVEELFF. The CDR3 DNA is TGTGCCAGCAGCCAAGATAAGCTCCCGGTTGAGGAGCTGTTTTTT.

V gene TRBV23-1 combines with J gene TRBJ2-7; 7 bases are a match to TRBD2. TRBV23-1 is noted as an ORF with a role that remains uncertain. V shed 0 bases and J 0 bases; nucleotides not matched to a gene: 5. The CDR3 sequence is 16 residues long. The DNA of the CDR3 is TGCGCCAGCAGTCAATCGAAGCGGGGAAGCTCCTACGAGCAGTACTTC. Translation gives CASSQSKRGSSYEQYF.

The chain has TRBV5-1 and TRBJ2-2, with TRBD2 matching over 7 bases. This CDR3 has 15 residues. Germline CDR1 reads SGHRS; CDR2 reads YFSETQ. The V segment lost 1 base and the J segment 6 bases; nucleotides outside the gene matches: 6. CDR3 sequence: CASSLSGAGAGELFF. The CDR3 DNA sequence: TGCGCCAGCAGCTTGTCCGGGGCGGGGGCCGGGGAGCTGTTTTTT.

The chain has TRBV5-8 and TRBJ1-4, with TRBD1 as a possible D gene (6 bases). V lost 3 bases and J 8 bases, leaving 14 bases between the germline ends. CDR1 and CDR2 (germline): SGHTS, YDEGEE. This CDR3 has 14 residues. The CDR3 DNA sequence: TGTGCCAGCAGCTCCCGGGACACGGAAGAAAAACTGTTTTTT. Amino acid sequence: CASSSRDTEEKLFF.

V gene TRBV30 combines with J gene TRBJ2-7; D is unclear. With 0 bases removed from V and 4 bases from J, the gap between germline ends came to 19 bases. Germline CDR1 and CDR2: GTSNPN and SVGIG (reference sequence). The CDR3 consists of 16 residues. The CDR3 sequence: CAWSVFVSRVEYEQYF. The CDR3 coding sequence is TGTGCCTGGAGTGTATTTGTTAGTCGGGTAGAATACGAGCAGTACTTC. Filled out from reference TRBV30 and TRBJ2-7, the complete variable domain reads SQTIHQWPATLVQPVGSPLSLECTVEGTSNPNLYWYRQAAGRGLQLLFYSVGIGQISSEVPQNLSASRPQDRQFILSSKKLLLSDSGFYLCAWSVFVSRVEYEQYFGPGTRLTVT.

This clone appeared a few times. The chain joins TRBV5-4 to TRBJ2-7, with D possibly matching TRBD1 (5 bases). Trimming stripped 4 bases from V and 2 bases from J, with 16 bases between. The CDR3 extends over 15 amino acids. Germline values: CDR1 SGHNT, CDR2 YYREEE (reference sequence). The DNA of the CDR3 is TGTGCCAGCAGCCACTGGGGCAAACCCCCCTACGAGCAGTACTTC. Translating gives CASSHWGKPPYEQYF. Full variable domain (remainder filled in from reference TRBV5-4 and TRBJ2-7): ETGVTQSPTHLIKTRGQQVTLRCSSQSGHNTVSWYQQALGQGPQFIFQYYREEENGRGNFPPRFSGLQFPNYSSELNVNALELDDSALYLCASSHWGKPPYEQYFGPGTRLTVT.

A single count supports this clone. The CDR3 DNA reads as TGTGCCAGCAGCTCAACTATAGCGGGGGGGTACTACGAGCAGTACTTC. Protein: CASSSTIAGGYYEQYF. The genes are TRBV13 and TRBJ2-7; 11 bases map to TRBD2. From germline, CDR1 is PRHDT and CDR2 FYEKMQ (reference sequence). There are 16 residues in the CDR3. V lost 4 bases to trimming and J lost 3 bases; unmatched junction nucleotides: 8.

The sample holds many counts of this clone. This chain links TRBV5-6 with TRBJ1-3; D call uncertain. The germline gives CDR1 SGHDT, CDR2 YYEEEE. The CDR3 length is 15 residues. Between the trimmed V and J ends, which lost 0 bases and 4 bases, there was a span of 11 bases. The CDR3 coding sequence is TGTGCCAGCAGCTTGGGGGCAGGTTGGGGAAACACCATATATTTT. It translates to CASSLGAGWGNTIYF. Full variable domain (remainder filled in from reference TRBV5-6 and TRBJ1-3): DAGVTQSPTHLIKTRGQQVTLRCSPKSGHDTVSWYQQALGQGPQFIFQYYEEEERQRGNFPDRFSGHQFPNYSSELNVNALLLGDSALYLCASSLGAGWGNTIYFGEGSWLTVV.

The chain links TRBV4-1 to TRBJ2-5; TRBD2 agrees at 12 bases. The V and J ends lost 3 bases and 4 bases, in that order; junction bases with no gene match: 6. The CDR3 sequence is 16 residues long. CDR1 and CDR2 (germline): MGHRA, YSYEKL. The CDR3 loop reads CASSHLAGGPRETQYF. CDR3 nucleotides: TGCGCCAGCAGCCACCTAGCGGGGGGGCCAAGAGAGACCCAGTACTTC.

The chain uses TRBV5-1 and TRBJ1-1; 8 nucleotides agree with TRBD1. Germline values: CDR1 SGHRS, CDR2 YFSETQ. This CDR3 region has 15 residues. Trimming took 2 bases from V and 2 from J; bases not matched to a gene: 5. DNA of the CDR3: TGCGCCAGCAGCTTTACGACAGGGGCAAACACTGAAGCTTTCTTT. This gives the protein CASSFTTGANTEAFF.

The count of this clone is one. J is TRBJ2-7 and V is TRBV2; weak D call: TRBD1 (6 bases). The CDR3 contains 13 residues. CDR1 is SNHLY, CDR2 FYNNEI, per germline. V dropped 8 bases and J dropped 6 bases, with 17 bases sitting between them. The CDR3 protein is CASRSEQGSEQYF. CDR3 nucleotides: TGTGCCAGCCGGTCAGAACAGGGCAGCGAGCAGTACTTC.